Presented here are 25 T cell receptor beta chains from one specimen sequenced in a study of stem cell transplantation in POMP-related autoinflammatory disease. Study-wide points: Across all analyzed T-cell subsets, patients with PRAID tended toward reduced diversity and increased clonality. In PRAID patients, the number of distinct TRB V-J gene pairings was restricted.

TCRdb's copy holds only in-frame clones and misses some; the assay was immunoSEQ multiplex PCR. Of 8,500 to 14,000 clones in the sample, around 87% are singletons; the top ten hold about half. What these receptors recognize is not known. The sequencing used CD8+ T cells from PBMCs, collected before stem cell transplantation. The receptors were sampled from a human donor with POMP-related autoinflammation and immune dysregulation (PRAID).

This rearrangement joins TRBV27 to TRBJ2-6; D gene unclear. The germline V and J ends were trimmed by 5 bases and 4 bases, with 18 bases remaining between them. Germline loops: CDR1 MNHEY, CDR2 SMNVEV (reference sequence). This CDR3 is built from 17 residues. The CDR3 DNA reads TGTGCCAGCAGTCCCGACGGACCCTTCATAGGGGCCAACGTCCTGACTTTC. It translates to CASSPDGPFIGANVLTF.

V is TRBV19 and J is TRBJ2-5; D is perhaps TRBD1 (5 bases). Germline CDR1 reads LNHDA; CDR2 reads SQIVND (reference sequence). This CDR3 contains 13 residues. V was clipped by 0 bases and J by 8 bases, with 10 bases between them. In DNA form, the CDR3 reads TGTGCCAGTAGTATAGATTACACAGGCACCCAGTACTTC. It is translated as CASSIDYTGTQYF. Variable domain in full (rest from reference TRBV19 and TRBJ2-5): DGGITQSPKYLFRKEGQNVTLSCEQNLNHDAMYWYRQDPGQGLRLIYYSQIVNDFQKGDIAEGYSVSREKKESFPLTVTSAQKNPTAFYLCASSIDYTGTQYFGPGTRLLVL.

The chain uses TRBV27 and TRBJ1-1; possible D gene TRBD1, 5 bases. The length of the CDR3 is 14 residues. Deletions cut 5 bases from V and 7 bases from J, with 17 bases between. CDR1 MNHEY and CDR2 SMNVEV come from the germline V gene (reference sequence). CDR3 protein: CASSGDITGVEAFF. In DNA form, the CDR3 reads TGTGCCAGCAGTGGGGATATCACAGGAGTTGAAGCTTTCTTT.

The chain employs TRBV19 and TRBJ2-7; D is perhaps TRBD1 (5 bases). This CDR3 spans 13 amino acids. The V end lost 1 base, the J end lost 3 bases, and 7 bases lay between the germline ends. Germline lookup yields CDR1 LNHDA and CDR2 SQIVND (reference sequence). The CDR3 nucleotides read TGTGCCAGTAGTATAGGCCAGGGCTACGAGCAGTACTTC. It codes for CASSIGQGYEQYF.

This clone was picked up a small number of times. V is TRBV27 and J is TRBJ1-5; no clear D gene. The germline V gene encodes CDR1 MNHEY and CDR2 SMNVEV (reference sequence). V lost 3 bases and J 4 bases, leaving 4 bases between the germline ends. The CDR3 totals 12 residues. CDR3 in DNA: TGTGCCAGCAGTTTCGCTAATCAGCCCCAGCATTTT. Translated, it gives CASSFANQPQHF.

The chain employs TRBV23-1 and TRBJ1-2; 7 bases fit TRBD1. TRBV23-1 is assigned to the ORF class and has an uncertain function. The CDR3 sequence is 20 residues long. The V and J ends lost 0 bases and 3 bases, in that order; junction bases with no gene match: 19. The CDR3 loop reads CASSQSRGGTDLQDYYGYTF. The CDR3 DNA sequence: TGCGCCAGCAGTCAATCGAGGGGCGGGACAGACCTGCAGGATTACTATGGCTACACCTTC.

The CDR3 protein is CASSSTGLNGYTF. The CDR3 coding sequence is TGTGCCAGTAGTTCTACAGGGTTGAATGGCTACACCTTC. The chain carries TRBV19 and TRBJ1-2, with D tentatively TRBD1 (6 bases). Looked up from germline, CDR1 is LNHDA and CDR2 is SQIVND (reference sequence). The V and J ends lost 5 bases and 6 bases respectively, with 13 bases between them. CDR3 length: 13 residues.

On this clone: A read error may produce the germline difference seen at one junction end. V and J are TRBV9 and TRBJ2-5; 10 bases are shared with TRBD2. The length of the CDR3 is 15 residues. Germline CDR1 reads SGDLS; CDR2 reads YYNGEE. Written as DNA, the CDR3 is TGTGCCAGCAGCGCTAGCGGGGGTGACCAAGAGGCCCAGTACTTC. Protein product: CASSASGGDQEAQYF.

The V gene is TRBV27, the J gene TRBJ2-7; TRBD2 is a possible D gene (6 bases). The CDR3 has 12 amino acids. CDR1 MNHEY and CDR2 SMNVEV come from the germline V gene (reference sequence). V was shortened by 7 bases and J by 7 bases, with 14 bases between the two germline ends. In DNA form, the CDR3 reads TGTGCCAGCAACACCGGGGCGGGGGAGCAGTACTTC. Protein sequence: CASNTGAGEQYF.

V gene TRBV19 combines with J gene TRBJ1-5, with 8 bases that match TRBD1. This CDR3 is built from 15 residues. Germline trimming cut 6 bases from V and 6 bases from J; bases unmatched to any gene: 10. The V gene's germline CDR1 is LNHDA and CDR2 SQIVND (reference sequence). The CDR3 DNA sequence: TGTGCCAGTAGGGGAAGGACAGGGCCGGGTCAGCCCCAGCATTTT. Translated, it gives CASRGRTGPGQPQHF. Looking up the rest from reference TRBV19 and TRBJ1-5 gives the full variable domain: DGGITQSPKYLFRKEGQNVTLSCEQNLNHDAMYWYRQDPGQGLRLIYYSQIVNDFQKGDIAEGYSVSREKKESFPLTVTSAQKNPTAFYLCASRGRTGPGQPQHFGDGTRLSIL.

The chain joins TRBV7-2 to TRBJ1-5, with D hard to call. V lost 8 bases, J lost 2 bases, and 4 bases lay in between. Germline V CDR1 and CDR2: SGHTA, FQGNSA. This CDR3 comprises 11 residues. The CDR3 loop is CASGGNQPQHF. The CDR3, as DNA: TGTGCCAGCGGGGGCAATCAGCCCCAGCATTTT.

This chain links TRBV10-2 with TRBJ2-7, with 9 nucleotides matching TRBD2. This CDR3 has 14 amino acids. CDR1 WSHSY and CDR2 SAAADI come from the germline V gene. The V gene end was trimmed by 4 bases and the J gene end by 3 bases; junction bases not matched to a gene: 4. CDR3 in amino acids: CASSAKRGVYEQYF. CDR3 DNA: TGCGCCAGCAGTGCCAAGCGGGGGGTCTACGAGCAGTACTTC.

V gene TRBV5-1 combines with J gene TRBJ2-2, with D hard to call. The CDR3 runs 11 residues. Trimming removed 5 bases at V and 6 bases at J, with 5 bases between. Germline values: CDR1 SGHRS, CDR2 YFSETQ. The CDR3 DNA follows: TGCGCCAGCAGTTATGCCGGGGAGCTGTTTTTT. Its translation is CASSYAGELFF. Full variable domain (rest looked up from reference TRBV5-1 and TRBJ2-2): KAGVTQTPRYLIKTRGQQVTLSCSPISGHRSVSWYQQTPGQGLQFLFEYFSETQRNKGNFPGRFSGRQFSNSRSEMNVSTLELGDSALYLCASSYAGELFFGEGSRLTVL.

This clone was observed a few times. DNA of the CDR3: TGTGCCAGCAGTTACGGTGGGATGAACACCGGGGAGCTGTTTTTT. Its translation: CASSYGGMNTGELFF. The chain uses TRBV6-6 and TRBJ2-2; D is ambiguous. Germline assignment: CDR1 MNHNY and CDR2 SVGAGI (reference sequence). Trimming cost V 2 bases and J 1 base, with 8 bases left between them. This CDR3 is 15 amino acids long.

This chain links TRBV13 with TRBJ2-7; D possibly uses TRBD1 or TRBD2 (5 bases each). The germline V and J ends were trimmed by 5 bases and 4 bases, with 15 bases remaining between them. Per the germline V gene, CDR1 is PRHDT and CDR2 is FYEKMQ (reference sequence). CDR3 length: 14 residues. Written as DNA, the CDR3 is TGTGCCAGCAGCCCCTTTGGGGGTCGGTACGAGCAGTACTTC. Residues: CASSPFGGRYEQYF.

The V call is TRBV9, the J call TRBJ2-7; D may be TRBD1 or TRBD2 (5 bases each). The germline V gene encodes CDR1 SGDLS and CDR2 YYNGEE. This CDR3 has 16 residues. The ends were cut back, 4 bases at V and 1 base at J, with 18 bases in the middle. This chain's CDR3 is CASSPHRDPGSYEQYF. The DNA for the CDR3 is TGTGCCAGCAGCCCTCACCGGGACCCGGGGTCCTACGAGCAGTACTTC.

The chain joins TRBV13 to TRBJ2-7; 8 bases agree with TRBD1. From germline, CDR1 is PRHDT and CDR2 FYEKMQ (reference sequence). Germline trimming cut 5 bases from V and 1 base from J; bases unmatched to any gene: 4. CDR3 size: 14 residues. This chain's CDR3 is CASSKTGASYEQYF. The CDR3 coding sequence is TGTGCCAGCAGCAAGACAGGGGCGTCCTACGAGCAGTACTTC.

This clone appeared a single time. This chain connects TRBV19 to TRBJ2-2, with TRBD2 matching 8 bases. The CDR3 is 15 amino acids. Germline V CDR1 and CDR2: LNHDA, SQIVND (reference sequence). Trimming removed 5 bases from V and 1 base from J; junction bases left unmatched: 3. CDR3 sequence: CASSPLAENTGELFF. CDR3 bases: TGTGCCAGTAGTCCACTAGCGGAGAACACCGGGGAGCTGTTTTTT.

This chain joins TRBV9 and TRBJ2-3; TRBD2 might be the D (6 bases). The CDR3 loop spans 16 amino acids. V was shortened by 4 bases and J by 5 bases, with 20 bases between the two germline ends. Germline V gene lookup returns CDR1 SGDLS and CDR2 YYNGEE. The CDR3 DNA is TGTGCCAGCAGCATCACGGGACTCCGGTCCGGAGATACGCAGTATTTT. It encodes CASSITGLRSGDTQYF.

This clone was found a few times. The CDR3 nucleotides are TGTGCCAGCAGCTTACCACAAGATGGCTACACCTTC. Protein: CASSLPQDGYTF. J is TRBJ1-2 and V is TRBV7-9, with no clear D. V lost 2 bases, J lost 6 bases, and 7 bases lay in between. Germline V gene data show CDR1 as SEHNR and CDR2 as FQNEAQ (reference sequence). The CDR3 extends over 12 amino acids.

The J gene is TRBJ2-5, the V gene TRBV6-1; the D call may be TRBD1 or TRBD2 (6 bases each). This CDR3 spans 15 amino acids. Deletions cut 8 bases from V and 7 bases from J, with 23 bases between. The germline gives CDR1 MNHNS, CDR2 SASEGT. The CDR3 coding sequence is TGTGCCAGCCGACCCTCGGGGGCAGACTTCGTGACCCAGTACTTC. As protein: CASRPSGADFVTQYF.

CDR3 nucleotide sequence: TGTGCCAGCAAATCACCGGGGACGGGATACAATGAGCAGTTCTTC. It codes for CASKSPGTGYNEQFF. The chain employs TRBV7-9 and TRBJ2-1; D tentatively fits TRBD1 or TRBD2 (5 bases each). CDR1 and CDR2 from the germline V gene are SEHNR and FQNEAQ (reference sequence). V was cut by 7 bases and J by 4 bases, with 17 bases left in between. The CDR3 runs 15 residues.

The gene calls are TRBV19 and TRBJ2-7, with TRBD1 matching 9 bases. Germline V lookup: CDR1 LNHDA, CDR2 SQIVND (reference sequence). CDR3 length: 13 residues. Trimming removed 4 bases from V and 5 bases from J; junction bases left unmatched: 3. The DNA for the CDR3 is TGTGCCAGTAGTAAGGGACAGGGACACGAGCAGTACTTC. This codes for CASSKGQGHEQYF.

The rearrangement uses TRBV27 and TRBJ2-2, with 8 bases that match TRBD1. The germline CDR1 and CDR2 sequences are MNHEY and SMNVEV (reference sequence). The CDR3 has 16 amino acids. J lost 6 bases, V lost 3 bases, and 9 bases had no gene match. In DNA, the CDR3 is TGTGCCAGCAGTTTTCGGACAGGGAGTTTTGCCGGGGAGCTGTTTTTT. It is translated as CASSFRTGSFAGELFF.

The chain uses TRBV5-6 and TRBJ1-1; no clear D. The germline CDR1 and CDR2 sequences are SGHDT and YYEEEE. Trimming removed 2 bases at V and 1 base at J, with 6 bases between. There are 13 residues in the CDR3. This CDR3 reads CASSFRGNTEAFF. The CDR3 DNA follows: TGTGCCAGCAGCTTTCGGGGGAACACTGAAGCTTTCTTT. The full variable domain, completed using reference TRBV5-6 and TRBJ1-1, is DAGVTQSPTHLIKTRGQQVTLRCSPKSGHDTVSWYQQALGQGPQFIFQYYEEEERQRGNFPDRFSGHQFPNYSSELNVNALLLGDSALYLCASSFRGNTEAFFGQGTRLTVV.